This T cell receptor beta chain was captured by sequencing in a study of shared clonotypes between healthy human individuals. Study details: There were three CD4 naive, three CD4 memory, two CD8 naive and one CD8 memory plates per donor.

General study points: Sorted-subset sequencing, rarefaction showed, was incomplete despite large depth.

Samples underwent the assay at deep level. TCRdb's table, derived via immunoSEQ multiplex PCR, lists solely in-frame clones and lacks some. The sample has roughly 1 million clones, approximately 72% seen once. CDR3 length: 14 residues. J lost 1 base, V lost 10 bases, and 9 bases had no gene match. CDR1 ENHRY and CDR2 SYGVKD come from the germline V gene. A word on this clone: Its antigen is undetermined.

This receptor was obtained from a man aged 18 to 29 in good health. Sequences were obtained from memory CD4+ T cells sorted from blood. Subset of the sample: CD45RA-negative fraction. This chain uses TRBV10-3 with TRBJ1-1; 7 bases are shared with TRBD1. CDR3 sequence reads: CATRQGSANTEAFF. The CDR3 nucleotides are TGTGCCACCCGACAGGGATCTGCGAACACTGAAGCTTTCTTT.